The 17 T cell receptor beta chains below come from one sample, sequenced in a study of lymphopenia after photon versus proton radiotherapy. The table came from immunoSEQ multiplex PCR; TCRdb's copy has only in-frame clones and leaves some out. The top ten hold 45% to 60% of the sample, which has 25,000 to 30,000 clones, 87% seen once. The starting material was peripheral blood, obtained from a patient treated with proton-based radiotherapy. The receptors derive from an older woman with cholangiocarcinoma. Some clones in this sample may be carry-over from other donors' samples.

This clone was detected only once. The J gene is TRBJ2-3, the V gene TRBV11-2, with TRBD1 identical over 9 bases. The CDR3 runs 16 residues. CDR1 and CDR2 (germline): SGHAT, FQNNGV. V lost 0 bases and J lost 5; bases outside the gene matches: 6. The CDR3: CASSLEGGQGRDTQYF. The DNA of the CDR3 is TGTGCCAGCAGCTTAGAGGGGGGACAGGGAAGAGATACGCAGTATTTT.

The chain carries TRBV10-2 and TRBJ2-1; 12 bases match TRBD2. The germline CDR1 and CDR2 sequences are WSHSY and SAAADI. Trimming removed 7 bases from V and 4 bases from J; junction bases left unmatched: 8. This CDR3 is 16 amino acids long. CDR3 nucleotide sequence: TGCGCCAGCACCGCGACTAGCGGGGGCTTTTACAATGAGCAGTTCTTC. This translates into CASTATSGGFYNEQFF.

This clone has a single count. The chain carries TRBV2 and TRBJ2-2; D not certain. CDR3 length equals 15 residues. V dropped 10 bases and J dropped 0 bases, with 15 bases sitting between them. Germline V CDR1 and CDR2: SNHLY, FYNNEI. CDR3 residues: CATGWVAANTGELFF. In DNA, the CDR3 is TGTGCCACAGGTTGGGTGGCGGCGAACACCGGGGAGCTGTTTTTT.

The chain links TRBV27 to TRBJ2-1; 8 positions agree with TRBD2. Trimming at V came to 10 bases and at J to 1 base, leaving 6 bases not matched to a gene. This CDR3 has 14 amino acids. Germline V gene sequence: CDR1 MNHEY, CDR2 SMNVEV (reference sequence). CDR3 amino acids: CATRGGGSYNEQFF. CDR3 coding DNA: TGTGCCACCCGGGGGGGCGGTTCCTACAATGAGCAGTTCTTC.

The chain links TRBV5-6 to TRBJ1-2; 7 positions agree with TRBD1. Germline V gene sequence: CDR1 SGHDT, CDR2 YYEEEE. J lost 4 bases, V lost 0 bases, and 3 bases had no gene match. The CDR3 loop spans 14 amino acids. The DNA of the CDR3 is TGTGCCAGCAGCTTGGGGCAGGGGGTCTATGGCTACACCTTC. It codes for CASSLGQGVYGYTF.

The chain links TRBV6-5 to TRBJ2-5; 8 nucleotides match TRBD1. The germline CDR1 and CDR2 sequences are MNHEY and SVGAGI. V lost 2 bases, J lost 4 bases, and 9 bases stayed unmatched. The CDR3 is made up of 16 amino acids. CDR3 amino acids: CASSYGAGGSGETQYF. CDR3 bases: TGTGCCAGCAGTTACGGGGCAGGGGGCTCGGGAGAGACCCAGTACTTC.

J is TRBJ1-1 and V is TRBV21-1. TRBV21-1 represents a pseudogene. This CDR3 is built from 13 residues. The CDR3 loop reads CASSRYMNTEAFF. As DNA, the CDR3 is TGTGCCAGCAGCCGTTATATGAACACTGAAGCTTTCTTT.

The V and J genes are TRBV5-1 and TRBJ1-1; D may be TRBD1 (6 bases). Deletions cut 1 base from V and 4 bases from J, with 11 bases between. Germline CDR1 SGHRS, CDR2 YFSETQ. This CDR3 region has 14 residues. The DNA for the CDR3 is TGCGCCAGCAGCTTGATCGGGGGCGGCACTGAAGCTTTCTTT. It yields the protein CASSLIGGGTEAFF.

V usage is TRBV11-2 and J usage is TRBJ1-2; D remains unclear. With 5 bases removed from V and 4 bases from J, the gap between germline ends came to 17 bases. The germline CDR1 and CDR2 sequences are SGHAT and FQNNGV. The CDR3 extends over 15 amino acids. The CDR3 spells CASSPGPSASYGYTF. Written as DNA, the CDR3 is TGTGCCAGCAGCCCCGGACCTTCCGCTAGCTATGGCTACACCTTC.

The chain carries TRBV18 and TRBJ2-1, with D unclear. There are 16 residues in the CDR3. Germline V CDR1 and CDR2: KGHSH, LQKENI. Trimming removed 4 bases at V and 0 bases at J, with 13 bases between. The CDR3 loop reads CASSRPGTYSYNEQFF. In DNA, the CDR3 is TGTGCCAGCTCACGTCCAGGAACATACTCCTACAATGAGCAGTTCTTC.

This clone was counted at least ten times. The rearrangement links TRBV10-2 to TRBJ2-1; D could derive from TRBD1 or TRBD2 (5 bases each). The germline V gene has CDR1 WSHSY and CDR2 SAAADI. CDR3 size: 14 residues. Trimming shortened V by 5 bases and J by 4 bases, and 12 bases separated the two germline ends. The CDR3 region is CASSSGTSYNEQFF. Written as DNA, the CDR3 is TGCGCCAGCAGTTCAGGGACCTCTTACAATGAGCAGTTCTTC.

The chain uses TRBV7-2 and TRBJ1-3; D remains unclear. Deletions cut 0 bases from V and 4 bases from J, with 10 bases between. The germline V gene has CDR1 SGHTA and CDR2 FQGNSA. The CDR3 runs 15 residues. CDR3 bases: TGTGCCAGCAGCTTAGCTCTTGGACCAGGAAACACCATATATTTT. Translated: CASSLALGPGNTIYF.

The V gene is TRBV7-7, the J gene TRBJ2-2, with 8 bases lining up with TRBD2. The CDR3 loop spans 13 amino acids. Germline lookup yields CDR1 SSHAT and CDR2 FNYEAQ (reference sequence). Trimming cost V 5 bases and J 4 bases; bases outside gene matches: 0. The CDR3 sequence is CASSRGGTGELFF. In DNA form, the CDR3 reads TGTGCCAGCAGCCGGGGGGGCACCGGGGAGCTGTTTTTT.

This clone was detected only once. V and J are TRBV5-1 and TRBJ2-6; D remains ambiguous. The CDR3 has 15 amino acids. The V gene's germline CDR1 is SGHRS and CDR2 YFSETQ. V lost 4 bases to trimming and J lost 4 bases, with 12 bases between them. The CDR3 spells CASSPAISGANVLTF. DNA for the CDR3: TGCGCCAGCAGCCCGGCTATATCCGGGGCCAACGTCCTGACTTTC.

The CDR3 DNA reads TGTGCCAGTGGGGAGGCCGGCACTGAAGCTTTCTTT. Protein sequence: CASGEAGTEAFF. The chain is built from TRBV19 and TRBJ1-1, with unresolved D. The CDR3 length is 12 residues. Trimming stripped 8 bases from V and 4 bases from J, with 11 bases between. Germline CDR1 is LNHDA and CDR2 is SQIVND (reference sequence).

This rearrangement joins TRBV11-3 to TRBJ2-6; TRBD1 matches 11 bases. The CDR3 runs 16 residues. V trimming: 5 bases; J trimming: 2 bases; junction bases outside the gene matches: 2. CDR1 SGHNT and CDR2 YENEEA come from the germline V gene. In DNA, the CDR3 is TGTGCCAGCAGCCAGGGACAGGGGGCTGGGGCCAACGTCCTGACTTTC. Its protein product is CASSQGQGAGANVLTF. Complete variable domain (other parts from reference TRBV11-3 and TRBJ2-6): EAGVVQSPRYKIIEKKQPVAFWCNPISGHNTLYWYLQNLGQGPELLIRYENEEAVDDSQLPKDRFSAERLKGVDSTLKIQPAELGDSAVYLCASSQGQGAGANVLTFGAGSRLTVL.

Only one count was recorded for this clone. This rearrangement joins TRBV7-2 to TRBJ1-5; 7 bases match TRBD1. The CDR3 is 17 residues long. J gave up 6 bases and V 6 bases, and 17 bases lay outside the gene matches. Germline V gene data show CDR1 as SGHTA and CDR2 as FQGNSA. CDR3 coding DNA: TGTGCCAGCAGTCCAGACATAGTTAGAGGGGGCTCTCAGCCCCAGCATTTT. It codes for CASSPDIVRGGSQPQHF. Together with reference TRBV7-2 and TRBJ1-5, the CDR3 gives the full variable domain: GAGVSQSPSNKVTEKGKDVELRCDPISGHTALYWYRQSLGQGLEFLIYFQGNSAPDKSGLPSDRFSAERTGGSVSTLTIQRTQQEDSAVYLCASSPDIVRGGSQPQHFGDGTRLSIL.